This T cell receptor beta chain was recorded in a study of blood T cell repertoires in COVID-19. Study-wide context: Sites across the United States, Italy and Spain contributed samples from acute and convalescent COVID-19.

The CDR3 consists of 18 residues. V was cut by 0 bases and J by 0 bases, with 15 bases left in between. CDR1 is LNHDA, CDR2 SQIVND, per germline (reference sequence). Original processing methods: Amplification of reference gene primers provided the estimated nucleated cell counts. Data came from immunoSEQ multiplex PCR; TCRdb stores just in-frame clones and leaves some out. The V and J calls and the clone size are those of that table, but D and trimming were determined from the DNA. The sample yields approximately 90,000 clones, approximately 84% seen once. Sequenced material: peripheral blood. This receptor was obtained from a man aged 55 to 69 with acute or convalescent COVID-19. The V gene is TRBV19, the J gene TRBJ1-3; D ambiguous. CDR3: CASSIDPRGGSSGNTIYF. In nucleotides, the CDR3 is TGTGCCAGTAGTATAGACCCCCGTGGAGGGAGCTCTGGAAACACCATATATTTT.